Reported below is one T cell receptor (beta chain). Antigen unknown. This CDR3 contains 14 residues. V shed 10 bases, J shed 7 bases, and the junction held 12 bases outside the gene matches. Per the germline V gene, CDR1 is LNHDA and CDR2 is SQIVND (reference sequence). These data belong to a study of cytomegalovirus exposure and HLA in healthy donors. Overall study results and limits: V- and J-gene trimming of TCR beta was linked (in a later analysis) to a missense DCLRE1C variant. A later look showed TCR association rates differing by HLA locus, highest for DRB1 and lowest for HLA-C.

The PCR was carried out with 60 Vbeta primers and 13 Jbeta primers. Libraries were prepared by immunoSEQ multiplex PCR; TCRdb keeps only in-frame clonotypes and omits some of them. Counted here are 150,000 to 200,000 clones, 75% occurring once; the ten biggest clones make up roughly 3%. The chain uses TRBV19 and TRBJ1-4; 7 bases are a match to TRBD1. This TCR was recovered from a woman aged 45-65 years in good health and CMV-seropositive. Sequencing was carried out using PBMCs. The CDR3 region is CATHQTGSGEKLFF. The CDR3 bases are TGTGCCACTCATCAGACAGGGAGCGGTGAAAAACTGTTTTTT.